This TCR beta chain was profiled in a study of blood T cell repertoires in COVID-19. Study in general: The analysed material was cDNA or gDNA that came from T cells, B-cell-depleted T cells, or PBMCs.

Unmatched junction bases numbered 13, after V lost 8 bases and J lost 7 bases. The CDR3 is 15 residues long. Authors' data handling: Reference gene primer amplification yielded estimated nucleated cell counts. Generated by immunoSEQ multiplex PCR, the TCRdb table keeps only in-frame clones and is missing some. V, J and clone size reflect that table, while D and trimming were determined from the DNA. The table shows some 150,000 clones, with approximately 91% occurring only once. The sequencing sample was made of peripheral blood. The source of this sequence is a man aged 45-65 years with active or convalescent COVID-19. The chain recombines TRBV23-1 with TRBJ2-1; 8 nucleotides align to TRBD2. TRBV23-1 is an open reading frame whose function is uncertain. The CDR3 DNA follows: TGCGCCAGCTCTCCGCCGGGGGGGGTTTTTAATGAGCAGTTCTTC. This codes for CASSPPGGVFNEQFF.